This T cell receptor (beta chain) was obtained from a study of low-dose radiotherapy and immunotherapy resistance in tumors. Across the study: One day before radiation and immunotherapy, intravenous cyclophosphamide 200 mg/m2 was administered, with this repeated every two weeks.

Germline V gene sequence: CDR1 LGHNA, CDR2 YSLEER. The length of the CDR3 is 16 residues. Trimming removed 1 base from V and 3 bases from J; junction bases left unmatched: 3. TRAV- and TRBV-specific primers primed first-strand cDNA, covering alpha and beta chains. TCR amplification used roughly 20 PCR cycles, a constant-region primer and a V-primer adapter. TCRdb passed the reads through MiXCR, listing each CDR3 protein once. The table lists about 9,800 distinct CDR3 sequences, around 74% of them singletons. The sequence came from a human donor with advanced metastatic prostate, ovarian, gallbladder or colorectal cancer (not recorded which). This table probably holds off-target reads from a library built for another chain. The V call is TRBV4-3, the J call TRBJ2-1; 10 bases agree with TRBD2. CDR3 amino acids: CASSQAGTSVYNEQFF. As DNA, the CDR3 is TGCGCCAGCAGCCAAGCCGGGACTAGCGTCTACAATGAGCAGTTCTTC.